One and the same sample provided the 10 T cell receptor beta chains below, sequenced in a study of T cell repertoires in cytomegalovirus infection. These TCRs are of unknown antigen specificity. TCRdb called the reads again in MiXCR, with one record for every CDR3 protein. The data show 750,000 to 900,000 distinct CDR3 sequences, about 29% seen once. The sequences come from cultured CD8+ T cells from PBMCs, collected from culture after CMV antigen stimulation. The receptors originated from a human donor in good health (CMV status not recorded). Some clones in this sample may be carry-over from other donors' samples.

V is TRBV2 and J is TRBJ2-1; TRBD1 agrees at 7 bases. V gave up 7 bases and J gave up 1 base; unmatched junction bases: 7. In germline, CDR1 is SNHLY, CDR2 FYNNEI. This CDR3 comprises 15 residues. The CDR3: CASKTTGLSYNEQFF. The CDR3 DNA follows: TGTGCCAGCAAAACGACAGGGTTATCCTACAATGAGCAGTTCTTC.

This clonotype has a handful of counts. The CDR3 bases are TGTGCCAGCAGTTTGGGGACCCATAGCTCCTACGAGCAGTACTTC. Its protein is CASSLGTHSSYEQYF. The chain employs TRBV12-3 or TRBV12-4 and TRBJ2-7; D might be TRBD1 or TRBD2, each matching 5 bases. V lost 3 bases and J lost 0, with 12 bases in between. The CDR3 has 15 amino acids.

The chain is built from TRBV12-3 or TRBV12-4 and TRBJ2-5; D is undetermined. The CDR3 runs to 12 residues. V lost 8 bases and J 5 bases, leaving 12 bases between the germline ends. CDR3 sequence (DNA): TGTGCCAGCTCCGTTGGGGTGGAGACCCAGTACTTC. This codes for CASSVGVETQYF.

This chain connects TRBV5-1 to TRBJ2-3; 7 nucleotides line up with TRBD2. Germline-derived CDR1 and CDR2 are SGHRS and YFSETQ. This CDR3 spans 15 amino acids. Trimming cost V 4 bases and J 1 base; bases outside gene matches: 6. The CDR3 spells CASSDGGGGTDTQYF. The CDR3 coding sequence is TGCGCCAGCAGCGACGGGGGAGGGGGCACAGATACGCAGTATTTT.

This clonotype was observed a handful of times. V gene TRBV7-8 combines with J gene TRBJ1-4; D unresolved. Germline V CDR1 and CDR2: SGHVS, FQNEAQ. The CDR3 totals 13 residues. V lost 5 bases, J lost 2 bases, and 6 bases lay in between. The CDR3 nucleotides are TGTGCCAGCAGCCAGCTGACTAATGAAAAACTGTTTTTT. The encoded protein is CASSQLTNEKLFF.

The chain has TRBV7-3 and TRBJ2-7, with D possibly being TRBD1 or TRBD2 (5 bases each). Germline lookup yields CDR1 SGHTA and CDR2 FQGTGA. This CDR3 contains 14 residues. V shed 7 bases and J shed 2 bases, with 15 bases lying between them. The chain's CDR3 is CASTLEGIPYEQYF. The CDR3 region has the DNA TGTGCCAGCACCCTAGAGGGGATCCCCTACGAGCAGTACTTC.

This clonotype has more than one count but fewer than ten. The rearrangement joins TRBV28 to TRBJ1-1, with D possibly being TRBD1 (6 bases). With 1 base removed from V and 7 bases from J, the gap between germline ends came to 10 bases. The CDR3 has 13 residues. CDR1 and CDR2 from the germline V gene are MDHEN and SYDVKM. Written as DNA, the CDR3 is TGTGCCAGCAGTTTATCAGGGGCTGGTGAAGCTTTCTTT. Protein product: CASSLSGAGEAFF.

The table lists this clonotype with a few counts. V and J are TRBV5-6 and TRBJ2-6, with D maybe TRBD1 (5 bases). This CDR3 is 16 amino acids long. Trimming pared 0 bases from V and 4 bases from J, leaving 11 bases between. CDR1 is SGHDT and CDR2 is YYEEEE in the germline V gene. The CDR3, as DNA: TGTGCCAGCAGCTTGGACCAGGGTATCGGGGCCAACGTCCTGACTTTC. This gives the protein CASSLDQGIGANVLTF.

J is TRBJ2-1 and V is TRBV6-1; D possibly corresponds to TRBD1 (5 bases). CDR3 size: 12 residues. V dropped 8 bases and J dropped 4 bases, with 9 bases sitting between them. Germline V gene lookup returns CDR1 MNHNS and CDR2 SASEGT. The CDR3 coding sequence is TGTGCCAGCGCCGACAGTTACAATGAGCAGTTCTTC. It encodes CASADSYNEQFF.

A few counts support this clonotype. The genes are TRBV4-1 and TRBJ2-3, with TRBD2 matching over 9 bases. There are 16 residues in the CDR3. The V and J ends lost 0 bases and 5 bases, in that order; junction bases with no gene match: 6. Per germline, CDR1 MGHRA and CDR2 YSYEKL. CDR3 bases: TGCGCCAGCAGCCAAGAATGGCGGGGGGGCCAAGATACGCAGTATTTT. Protein sequence: CASSQEWRGGQDTQYF.